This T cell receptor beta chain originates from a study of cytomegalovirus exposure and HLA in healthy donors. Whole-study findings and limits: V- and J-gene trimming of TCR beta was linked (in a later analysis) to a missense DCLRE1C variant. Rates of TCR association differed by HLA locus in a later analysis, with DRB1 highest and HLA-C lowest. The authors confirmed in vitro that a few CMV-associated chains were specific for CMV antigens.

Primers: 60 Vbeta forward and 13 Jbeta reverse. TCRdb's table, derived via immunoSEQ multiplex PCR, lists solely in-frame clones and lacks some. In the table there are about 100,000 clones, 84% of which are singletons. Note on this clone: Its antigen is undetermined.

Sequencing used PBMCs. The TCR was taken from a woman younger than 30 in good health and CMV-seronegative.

The CDR3 loop reads CASSLGAPNTEAFF. In nucleotides, the CDR3 is TGTGCCAGCAGCTTGGGCGCACCGAACACTGAAGCTTTCTTT. This chain links TRBV5-4 with TRBJ1-1; D remains ambiguous. Trimming stripped 0 bases from V and 1 base from J, with 7 bases between. The V gene's germline CDR1 is SGHNT and CDR2 YYREEE (reference sequence). This CDR3 region has 14 residues.